These 21 T cell receptor beta chains share one sample of origin, sequenced in a study of T cells after yellow fever vaccination. TCRdb recomputed calls from the 5' RACE reads with MiXCR, one row per CDR3 protein. The data hold over 65,000 distinct CDR3 sequences, with more than 10% observed a single time. The sequencing used CD8+ T cells not binding an NS4B(214-222) dextramer, sorted from PBMCs, collected less than 25 days after the first yellow fever vaccination. Every receptor here comes from a man in his late teens or twenties who received the YFV17D yellow fever vaccine.

The chain is built from TRBV27 and TRBJ1-2; TRBD1 matches at 8 bases. Unmatched junction bases numbered 5, after V lost 4 bases and J lost 4 bases. Looked up from germline, CDR1 is MNHEY and CDR2 is SMNVEV (reference sequence). CDR3 length equals 14 residues. The CDR3 loop reads CASSSTGVPYGYTF. CDR3 in DNA: TGTGCCAGCAGTTCGACAGGGGTCCCCTATGGCTACACCTTC.

Only a few counts were recorded for this clonotype. This chain links TRBV7-2 with TRBJ2-3; 9 positions match TRBD2. Germline V gene sequence: CDR1 SGHTA, CDR2 FQGNSA. The CDR3 loop spans 15 amino acids. With V trimmed by 8 bases and J by 0 bases, 6 bases remained unmatched. The CDR3 reads CASGIAGESTDTQYF. The CDR3 nucleotides read TGTGCCAGCGGAATAGCGGGGGAAAGCACAGATACGCAGTATTTT.

The chain couples TRBV6-1 to TRBJ1-5, with D possibly being TRBD1 (6 bases). Germline values: CDR1 MNHNS, CDR2 SASEGT. Trimming shortened V by 4 bases and J by 1 base, and 11 bases separated the two germline ends. This CDR3 region has 15 residues. CDR3 in amino acids: CASSGLGQSNQPQHF. CDR3 sequence (DNA): TGTGCCAGCAGTGGTCTTGGACAGAGCAATCAGCCCCAGCATTTT.

The J gene is TRBJ2-7, the V gene TRBV4-1; TRBD1 aligns across 10 bases. Losses at the gene ends were 4 bases for V and 1 base for J; bases not matched to a gene: 7. The CDR3 spans 16 residues. Looked up from germline, CDR1 is MGHRA and CDR2 is YSYEKL. CDR3 residues: CASSRIPGQGSYEQYF. In DNA, the CDR3 is TGCGCCAGCAGCCGGATACCGGGACAGGGGTCCTACGAGCAGTACTTC.

The rearrangement joins TRBV7-3 to TRBJ2-3; D possibly corresponds to TRBD1 (7 bases). Germline loops: CDR1 SGHTA, CDR2 FQGTGA. The CDR3 spans 16 residues. V lost 5 bases and J lost 5, with 20 bases in between. The CDR3 loop reads CASSPDRQGSGDTQYF. CDR3 nucleotides: TGTGCCAGCAGCCCCGACCGACAGGGTAGCGGAGATACGCAGTATTTT.

The V and J genes are TRBV11-1 and TRBJ1-6; TRBD1 matches at 11 bases. V was pared by 0 bases and J by 7 bases, with 8 bases of the junction left unmatched. The CDR3 spans 18 residues. Germline CDR1 reads SGHAT; CDR2 reads FQDESV (reference sequence). CDR3 protein: CASSLATLGQGGNSPLHF. The CDR3 DNA follows: TGTGCCAGCAGCTTAGCGACATTGGGACAGGGGGGAAATTCACCCCTCCACTTT.

The V call is TRBV25-1, the J call TRBJ2-5; D remains ambiguous. Germline CDR1 is MGHDK and CDR2 is SYGVNS. The CDR3 is 12 amino acids. V dropped 1 base and J dropped 5 bases, with 5 bases sitting between them. The DNA of the CDR3 is TGTGCCAGCAGTGAATTTTGGGAGACCCAGTACTTC. This translates into CASSEFWETQYF.

The chain employs TRBV5-1 and TRBJ1-2, with D tentatively TRBD1 (5 bases). The CDR3 runs to 15 residues. Looked up from germline, CDR1 is SGHRS and CDR2 is YFSETQ. With 5 bases removed from V and 4 bases from J, the gap between germline ends came to 18 bases. The CDR3 region is CASRQYFTGVYGYTF. DNA of the CDR3: TGCGCCAGCAGACAGTATTTTACAGGAGTCTATGGCTACACCTTC.

This chain joins TRBV5-4 and TRBJ2-5; D is ambiguous. Germline CDR1 and CDR2: SGHNT and YYREEE (reference sequence). Deletions cut 3 bases from V and 2 bases from J, with 11 bases between. The CDR3 loop spans 14 amino acids. The chain's CDR3 is CASSSKETQETQYF. In DNA form, the CDR3 reads TGTGCCAGCAGCTCCAAGGAGACACAAGAGACCCAGTACTTC.

There are a few counts of this clonotype. The chain joins TRBV5-5 to TRBJ1-5; no clear D. The CDR3 covers 15 residues. Per germline, CDR1 SGHKS and CDR2 YYEKEE (reference sequence). Trimming left V 2 bases short and J 0 bases short, with 9 bases between. The CDR3 loop reads CASSFDWVSNQPQHF. The CDR3 DNA reads as TGTGCCAGCAGCTTTGACTGGGTTAGCAATCAGCCCCAGCATTTT.

This chain connects TRBV7-2 to TRBJ2-3; 7 positions agree with TRBD1. The junction had 7 bases not matched to a gene; V was cut back by 3 bases and J by 1 base. Germline CDR1 SGHTA, CDR2 FQGNSA. The CDR3 has 16 residues. DNA of the CDR3: TGTGCCAGCAGCTTCGGGACAGCGCCGCGCACAGATACGCAGTATTTT. Amino acids: CASSFGTAPRTDTQYF.

This clonotype has more than one count but fewer than ten. The chain recombines TRBV6-2 or TRBV6-3 with TRBJ2-7, with D possibly matching TRBD1 (6 bases). This CDR3 comprises 12 residues. The V and J ends lost 2 bases and 4 bases respectively, with 6 bases between them. The germline V gene encodes CDR1 MNHEY and CDR2 SVGEGT. CDR3 sequence reads: CASSYGQYEQYF. Here the CDR3 DNA reads TGTGCCAGCAGTTACGGACAGTACGAGCAGTACTTC.

This rearrangement joins TRBV25-1 to TRBJ1-2; D is possibly TRBD1 (5 bases). The V gene lost 1 base and the J gene lost 10 bases, with 13 bases spanning the gap. Per germline, CDR1 MGHDK and CDR2 SYGVNS. The CDR3 runs to 13 residues. The CDR3 sequence: CASSEFAGGDYTF. The DNA of the CDR3 is TGTGCCAGCAGTGAATTCGCCGGGGGGGACTACACCTTC.

The rearrangement links TRBV20-1 to TRBJ2-7; D could derive from TRBD1 or TRBD2 (5 bases each). The germline V gene encodes CDR1 DFQATT and CDR2 SNEGSKA (reference sequence). This CDR3 has 16 amino acids. Deletions cut 2 bases from V and 2 bases from J, with 19 bases between. The CDR3 loop reads CSARYPEGLRAYEQYF. The DNA of the CDR3 is TGCAGTGCTAGATATCCTGAGGGGCTTAGGGCCTACGAGCAGTACTTC.

This chain joins TRBV7-7 and TRBJ2-1, with D perhaps TRBD1 or TRBD2 (5 bases each). The germline CDR1 and CDR2 sequences are SSHAT and FNYEAQ (reference sequence). The CDR3 runs 15 residues. The germline V and J ends were trimmed by 5 bases and 4 bases, with 15 bases remaining between them. The CDR3 DNA sequence: TGTGCCAGCAGCCCCCCAGGGAGTTCATACAATGAGCAGTTCTTC. It specifies CASSPPGSSYNEQFF.

This clonotype was picked up many times. The chain uses TRBV12-3 or TRBV12-4 and TRBJ2-1; the D gene could be TRBD1 or TRBD2 (6 bases each). Between the trimmed V and J ends, which lost 4 bases and 8 bases, there was a span of 12 bases. The CDR3 has 13 residues. Here the CDR3 reads CASSWGAGDEQFF. Here the CDR3 DNA reads TGTGCCAGCAGTTGGGGGGCCGGGGATGAGCAGTTCTTC.

This clonotype was seen more than once but under ten times. The chain couples TRBV20-1 to TRBJ1-1; 10 nucleotides align to TRBD1. Germline lookup yields CDR1 DFQATT and CDR2 SNEGSKA (reference sequence). V was clipped by 1 base and J by 4 bases; unmatched bases: 6. The CDR3 covers 15 residues. Here the CDR3 reads CSARVRGTGATEAFF. CDR3 nucleotide sequence: TGCAGTGCTAGAGTCCGTGGGACAGGGGCCACTGAAGCTTTCTTT.

This clonotype was seen more than once but under ten times. V gene TRBV30 combines with J gene TRBJ2-7, with D perhaps matching TRBD1 (6 bases). Germline V gives CDR1 GTSNPN, CDR2 SVGIG (reference sequence). The CDR3 is 11 residues long. V lost 4 bases and J 4 bases, leaving 8 bases between the germline ends. The chain's CDR3 is CAWTGAYEQYF. In nucleotides, the CDR3 is TGTGCCTGGACAGGGGCTTACGAGCAGTACTTC.

This clonotype turned up a few times. The chain has TRBV11-2 and TRBJ2-5; 10 nucleotides match TRBD1. The CDR3 runs 14 residues. Germline CDR1 is SGHAT and CDR2 is FQNNGV. J was trimmed by 1 base and V by 6 bases; bases with no gene match: 2. CDR3 sequence reads: CASRDRGFQETQYF. CDR3 DNA sequence: TGTGCCAGCAGGGACAGGGGGTTCCAAGAGACCCAGTACTTC. The complete variable domain, with remaining parts taken from reference TRBV11-2 and TRBJ2-5, reads EAGVAQSPRYKIIEKRQSVAFWCNPISGHATLYWYQQILGQGPKLLIQFQNNGVVDDSQLPKDRFSAERLKGVDSTLKIQPAKLEDSAVYLCASRDRGFQETQYFGPGTRLLVL.

The V gene is TRBV9, the J gene TRBJ2-1, with a tentative D call TRBD2 (5 bases). V was pared by 0 bases and J by 6 bases, with 13 bases between. Germline V lookup: CDR1 SGDLS, CDR2 YYNGEE. The CDR3 runs to 15 residues. DNA of the CDR3: TGTGCCAGCAGCGTAGGTTCCCTGGGGAGCAATGAGCAGTTCTTC. Amino acids: CASSVGSLGSNEQFF.

In its sample, this clonotype was seen a few times. The J gene is TRBJ1-1, the V gene TRBV25-1, with D hard to call. The V gene lost 7 bases and the J gene lost 8 bases, with 8 bases spanning the gap. Germline assignment: CDR1 MGHDK and CDR2 SYGVNS. The CDR3 contains 10 residues. Written as DNA, the CDR3 is TGTGCCAGCATAGGCAGAGAAGCTTTCTTT. Translated, it gives CASIGREAFF.